The rows below give T cell receptor beta chains drawn from one sample of a study of beta chain features in type 1 diabetes. Libraries were prepared by immunoSEQ multiplex PCR; TCRdb keeps only in-frame clonotypes and omits some of them. Among 130,000 to 150,000 clones listed, 10% were seen once. The sample was naive CD4+ T cells from blood. The receptors derive from a man aged 18 to 30 in good health. The CDR3 runs from the conserved cysteine through the conserved F or W. D genes are given only for firm matches. Not all rows give a size; the values are once, few, many and, for expanded clones, a class.

clone size,D gene,CDR3 length,J gene,V gene,CDR3 protein,CDR3 DNA
-,-,16,TRBJ2-1,TRBV5-6,CASSLQGSRSYNEQFF,TGTGCCAGCAGCTTACAGGGATCGAGGTCCTACAATGAGCAGTTCTTC
few,-,14,TRBJ1-5,TRBV7-2,CASSLASPPQPQHF,TGTGCCAGCAGCTTAGCTAGTCCCCCTCAGCCCCAGCATTTT
few,-,15,TRBJ2-3,TRBV7-8,CASWKDGGGADTQYF,TGTGCCAGCTGGAAAGACGGGGGAGGTGCAGATACGCAGTATTTT
few,-,14,TRBJ1-6,TRBV18,CASSRTAENSPLHF,TGTGCCAGCTCACGGACAGCGGAAAATTCACCCCTCCACTTT
many,-,12,TRBJ2-1,TRBV21-1,CASSPRRGEQFF,TGTGCCAGCAGCCCACGGCGCGGTGAGCAGTTCTTC
few,TRBD2,14,TRBJ2-3,TRBV11-2,CATSQSGGRDTQYF,TGTGCCACCAGCCAATCCGGGGGGAGAGATACGCAGTATTTT
-,TRBD1,13,TRBJ1-2,TRBV6-1,CASSEDGDSASHF,TGTGCCAGCAGTGAAGATGGGGACAGCGCCAGCCATTTC
few,-,15,TRBJ2-3,TRBV9,CASSVTGDSTDTQYF,TGTGCCAGCAGCGTAACGGGGGATAGCACAGATACGCAGTATTTT
few,TRBD1,18,TRBJ1-5,TRBV28,CASIPGQGAVYSNQPQHF,TGTGCCAGCATCCCGGGACAGGGGGCCGTATATAGCAATCAGCCCCAGCATTTT
few,-,15,TRBJ1-5,TRBV7-2,CASSSQGGSNQPQHF,TGTGCCAGCAGCTCGCAGGGAGGGAGCAATCAGCCCCAGCATTTT
few,TRBD2,13,TRBJ2-7,TRBV28,CASRSGGAYEQYF,TGTGCCAGCAGGTCGGGGGGGGCGTACGAGCAGTACTTC
-,-,10,TRBJ1-2,TRBV10-1,CASRNMGYTF,TGCGCCAGCAGAAACATGGGCTACACCTTC
-,-,14,TRBJ1-2,TRBV11-2,CASSSGDTPYGYTF,TGTGCCAGCAGCTCCGGGGACACCCCATATGGCTACACCTTC
few,TRBD1,13,TRBJ1-5,TRBV7-2,CASSWTGTQPQHF,TGTGCCAGCAGCTGGACAGGGACTCAGCCCCAGCATTTT
-,-,14,TRBJ2-1,TRBV7-2,CASSPFAVNNEQFF,TGTGCCAGCAGCCCATTTGCAGTAAACAATGAGCAGTTCTTC
few,TRBD2,15,TRBJ2-7,TRBV5-4,CASSASGGSSYEQYF,TGTGCCAGCAGCGCTAGCGGGGGGAGTTCCTACGAGCAGTACTTC
-,TRBD2,17,TRBJ2-1,TRBV7-9,CASSLDGGGPSYNEQFF,TGTGCCAGCAGCTTAGATGGCGGGGGGCCTTCCTACAATGAGCAGTTCTTC
-,-,15,TRBJ1-5,TRBV28,CASSFRGYSNQPQHF,TGTGCCAGCAGTTTTAGGGGGTACAGCAATCAGCCCCAGCATTTT
few,TRBD2,18,TRBJ2-3,TRBV27,CASSLRTSGIGFTDTQYF,TGTGCCAGCAGCCTCCGGACTAGCGGGATCGGATTCACAGATACGCAGTATTTT
many,TRBD2,14,TRBJ2-5,TRBV30,CAWGGPGGEETQYF,TGTGCCTGGGGCGGCCCGGGGGGGGAAGAGACCCAGTACTTC
few,-,17,TRBJ2-6,TRBV25-1,CASRGYEGGSGANVLTF,TGTGCCAGCAGGGGGTACGAGGGAGGTTCTGGGGCCAACGTCCTGACTTTC
-,-,16,TRBJ2-3,TRBV7-2,CASSWIGATSTDTQYF,TGTGCCAGCAGCTGGATTGGGGCTACTAGCACAGATACGCAGTATTTT
few,TRBD1,15,TRBJ2-7,TRBV7-8,CASSFGTAYSYEQYF,TGTGCCAGCAGCTTCGGGACAGCATACTCCTACGAGCAGTACTTC
few,-,16,TRBJ2-3,TRBV5-4,CASSRGGTSSTDTQYF,TGTGCCAGCAGCAGGGGGGGGACGTCTAGCACAGATACGCAGTATTTT
-,-,15,TRBJ1-1,TRBV2,CASRADSRMNTEAFF,TGTGCCAGCAGAGCAGACAGTCGGATGAACACTGAAGCTTTCTTT
few,TRBD1,16,TRBJ2-5,TRBV25-1,CASSPHLAQGEETQYF,TGTGCCAGCAGTCCCCATCTGGCACAGGGGGAGGAGACCCAGTACTTC
-,TRBD1,14,TRBJ2-7,TRBV11-3,CASSSGTGGYEQYF,TGTGCCAGCAGCTCTGGGACAGGGGGCTACGAGCAGTACTTC
many,-,14,TRBJ1-2,TRBV7-9,CASSSGVQVGGYTF,TGTGCCAGCAGCTCAGGGGTCCAAGTCGGGGGCTACACCTTC
many,-,11,TRBJ2-7,TRBV5-1,CASSLTDEQYF,TGCGCCAGCAGCTTGACTGATGAGCAGTACTTC
few,-,14,TRBJ2-7,TRBV25-1,CASSEYLSSYEQYF,TGTGCCAGCAGTGAATATCTATCCTCTTACGAGCAGTACTTC
-,-,15,TRBJ1-2,TRBV5-1,CASSLAPAPEYGYTF,TGCGCCAGCAGCTTGGCCCCCGCGCCCGAATATGGCTACACCTTC
few,-,15,TRBJ2-1,TRBV5-1,CASSFEGSSYNEQFF,TGCGCCAGCAGCTTTGAAGGGAGCTCCTACAATGAGCAGTTCTTC
few,TRBD1,15,TRBJ2-4,TRBV6-1,CASSTGGSAKNIQYF,TGTGCCAGCAGTACAGGGGGATCAGCCAAAAACATTCAGTACTTC
few,-,15,TRBJ2-1,TRBV14,CASSYRQLLSNEQFF,TGTGCCAGCAGTTACCGACAGTTGTTAAGCAATGAGCAGTTCTTC
few,TRBD1,18,TRBJ1-1,TRBV7-2,CASSSRTGARVVDTEAFF,TGTGCCAGCAGCTCTAGGACAGGGGCGCGAGTGGTCGACACTGAAGCTTTCTTT
-,TRBD1,16,TRBJ2-2,TRBV9,CASSVGQGLNTGELFF,TGTGCCAGCAGCGTAGGACAGGGGCTTAACACCGGGGAGCTGTTTTTT
few,TRBD1,14,TRBJ1-1,TRBV7-9,CASSPLQGDTEAFF,TGTGCCAGCAGCCCCCTTCAGGGGGACACTGAAGCTTTCTTT
few,-,13,TRBJ1-2,TRBV5-6,CASSFDRQGGYTF,TGTGCCAGCAGCTTCGACAGACAAGGTGGCTACACCTTC
-,-,12,TRBJ1-2,TRBV5-8,CASSLGQGGYTF,TGTGCCAGCAGCTTGGGGCAGGGCGGCTACACCTTC
-,-,13,TRBJ1-5,TRBV4-3,CASSLSGDQPQHF,TGCGCCAGCAGCCTGAGCGGTGATCAGCCCCAGCATTTT
many,-,11,TRBJ2-1,TRBV19,CASSTGTEQFF,TGTGCCAGTAGTACCGGGACAGAGCAGTTCTTC
-,TRBD1,16,TRBJ2-2,TRBV2,CASSELGQQNTGELFF,TGTGCCAGCAGTGAACTGGGACAGCAGAACACCGGGGAGCTGTTTTTT
few,TRBD1,15,TRBJ1-6,TRBV7-2,CASSSSGQGNSPLHF,TGTGCCAGCAGCTCCTCGGGACAGGGGAATTCACCCCTCCACTTT
many,-,15,TRBJ2-3,TRBV4-3,CASSQDPTGTDTQYF,TGCGCCAGCAGCCAAGATCCGACTGGGACAGATACGCAGTATTTT
-,-,14,TRBJ2-7,TRBV4-1,CASSQALDQVEQYF,TGCGCCAGCAGCCAAGCCCTCGACCAGGTCGAGCAGTACTTC
-,TRBD1,15,TRBJ2-5,TRBV2,CASSEPGQGLETQYF,TGTGCCAGCAGTGAACCGGGACAGGGGCTAGAGACCCAGTACTTC
-,-,11,TRBJ1-5,TRBV27,CASSLNQPQHF,TGTGCCAGCAGCCTTAATCAGCCCCAGCATTTT
-,-,11,TRBJ1-2,TRBV20-1,CSANPYYGYTF,TGCAGTGCTAATCCCTACTATGGCTACACCTTC
-,TRBD1,14,TRBJ2-7,TRBV7-2,CASSSTTGSYEQYF,TGTGCCAGCAGCTCAACGACAGGGTCCTACGAGCAGTACTTC
few,TRBD1,15,TRBJ2-1,TRBV5-1,CASSLARTGYNEQFF,TGCGCCAGCAGCTTGGCCAGGACAGGGTACAATGAGCAGTTCTTC
few,TRBD1,14,TRBJ1-3,TRBV4-3,CASSQDGRGDTIYF,TGCGCCAGCAGCCAAGACGGCAGGGGGGACACCATATATTTT
many,-,13,TRBJ2-5,TRBV30,CAWSAPPRETQYF,TGTGCCTGGAGTGCACCACCGAGGGAGACCCAGTACTTC